These 8 T cell receptor beta chains share one sample of origin, sequenced in a study of cytomegalovirus exposure and HLA in healthy donors. Primers for the PCR totalled 60 Vbeta and 13 Jbeta. Generated by immunoSEQ multiplex PCR, the TCRdb table keeps only in-frame clones and is missing some. Of about 93,000 clones listed, around three quarters are singletons. Sequenced: PBMCs. The receptors originated from a young man in good health and CMV-seronegative.

The J gene is TRBJ1-1, the V gene TRBV27; 8 nucleotides line up with TRBD1. Losses at the gene ends were 5 bases for V and 1 base for J; bases not matched to a gene: 3. Germline-derived CDR1 and CDR2 are MNHEY and SMNVEV (reference sequence). There are 14 residues in the CDR3. The CDR3 sequence: CASSQGQGNTEAFF. The CDR3 DNA reads TGTGCCAGCAGTCAAGGACAGGGGAACACTGAAGCTTTCTTT.

The genes are TRBV20-1 and TRBJ2-1; D possibly corresponds to TRBD2 (7 bases). This CDR3 contains 11 residues. The V end was cut by 7 bases, the J end by 10 bases, with 14 bases between. Germline V gene data show CDR1 as DFQATT and CDR2 as SNEGSKA (reference sequence). As DNA, the CDR3 is TGCAGTGGTGGGGGGGCTGGGGAGCAGTTCTTC. The encoded protein is CSGGGAGEQFF.

V is TRBV11-2 and J is TRBJ1-2, with unresolved D. This CDR3 comprises 13 residues. In germline, CDR1 is SGHAT, CDR2 FQNNGV. V lost 4 bases and J lost 8, with 14 bases in between. This CDR3 is CASSWVEGSGYTF. The CDR3 region has the DNA TGTGCCAGCAGCTGGGTTGAGGGCTCAGGCTACACCTTC.

This chain joins TRBV18 and TRBJ1-1, with TRBD1 matching 9 bases. V lost 6 bases, J lost 5 bases, and 7 bases stayed unmatched. Per the germline V gene, CDR1 is KGHSH and CDR2 is LQKENI. The CDR3 extends over 14 amino acids. The CDR3 loop is CASSERTGETEAFF. Written as DNA, the CDR3 is TGTGCCAGCTCCGAAAGGACAGGGGAGACTGAAGCTTTCTTT.

This rearrangement joins TRBV5-1 to TRBJ1-1; 10 positions match TRBD1. The J segment lost 3 bases and the V segment lost 3 bases, leaving 2 bases of the junction unmatched. Per the germline V gene, CDR1 is SGHRS and CDR2 is YFSETQ. CDR3 size: 14 residues. CDR3 sequence (DNA): TGCGCCAGCAGCTCGGACAGGGGGTACACTGAAGCTTTCTTT. Its translation: CASSSDRGYTEAFF.

This chain uses TRBV15 with TRBJ1-2, with D unclear. Trimming shortened V by 4 bases and J by 0 bases, and 12 bases separated the two germline ends. There are 15 residues in the CDR3. The germline CDR1 and CDR2 sequences are LNHNV and YYDKDF (reference sequence). The DNA of the CDR3 is TGTGCCACCAGCAACTCGATAGGAGCTAACTATGGCTACACCTTC. Translation: CATSNSIGANYGYTF.

V gene TRBV20-1 combines with J gene TRBJ1-1; D not resolved. Trimming took 5 bases from V and 1 from J, leaving 5 bases between them. CDR3 length equals 11 residues. Per germline, CDR1 DFQATT and CDR2 SNEGSKA (reference sequence). For the CDR3, the DNA is TGCAGTGCTCGACAGAACACTGAAGCTTTCTTT. Encoded protein: CSARQNTEAFF.

This sequence joins TRBV2 and TRBJ2-5; 8 bases are shared with TRBD2. This CDR3 spans 16 amino acids. Germline CDR1 reads SNHLY; CDR2 reads FYNNEI. V was pared by 6 bases and J by 4 bases, with 13 bases of the junction left unmatched. The CDR3 coding sequence is TGTGCCAGCAGGACCAGGCCGGGAGGGTATGGAGAGACCCAGTACTTC. This gives the protein CASRTRPGGYGETQYF.